Listed below are T cell receptor beta chains from one sample, sequenced in a study of cytomegalovirus exposure and HLA in healthy donors. TCRdb keeps only in-frame clones here, not all; method: immunoSEQ multiplex PCR. The repertoire holds 200,000 to 250,000 clones, with about three quarters as singletons. The sample was PBMCs. The receptors stem from a woman in her sixties in good health and CMV-seropositive. Each CDR3 is given with its conserved first and last residue. The order of the fields is clone size, D gene, J gene, CDR3 length, V gene, CDR3 DNA, CDR3 protein. D genes are given only for firm matches. A clone size is listed for some rows: how often the clone was seen (once, few, many), or a class if it is expanded.

-,TRBD1,TRBJ2-2,15,TRBV19,TGTGCCAGTATCAAGACAGGGATCTACACCGGGGAGCTGTTTTTT,CASIKTGIYTGELFF
-,-,TRBJ2-1,17,TRBV5-1,TGCGCCAGCAGCTCGACATCGACTGTGGGGGCATACAATGAGCAGTTCTTC,CASSSTSTVGAYNEQFF
-,-,TRBJ1-2,13,TRBV28,TGTGCCAGCAGTTTGGGGGGGGTCTATGGCTACACCTTC,CASSLGGVYGYTF
-,-,TRBJ1-3,14,TRBV11-2,TGTGCCAGCGGGTACGGGGGGGTTGGAAACACCATATATTTT,CASGYGGVGNTIYF
-,-,TRBJ1-1,14,TRBV5-1,TGCGCCAGCAGCTTGGGGGCAGGGAACACTGAAGCTTTCTTT,CASSLGAGNTEAFF
-,TRBD1,TRBJ2-2,16,TRBV5-1,TGCGCCAGCTCTCCTACCGGACAGGTTCAAACCGGGGAGCTGTTTTTT,CASSPTGQVQTGELFF
-,TRBD2,TRBJ2-2,15,TRBV5-4,TGTGCCAGCAGCTTTTGGCGGGGGAGGACCGGGGAGCTGTTTTTT,CASSFWRGRTGELFF
few,-,TRBJ1-1,13,TRBV18,TGTGCCAGCTCACCTGAAGAGAGGGTAGAATCATCTTTT,CASSPEERVESSF
-,-,TRBJ2-1,11,TRBV9,TGTGCCAGCAGCGGAGCAAATGAGCAGTTCTTC,CASSGANEQFF
few,TRBD2,TRBJ2-2,17,TRBV14,TGTGCCAGCAGCCATAGTCGAGGTAGCGGGGACACCGGGGAGCTGTTTTTT,CASSHSRGSGDTGELFF
-,-,TRBJ2-1,18,TRBV28,TGTGCCAGCAGTCCCCCAGCGGGCAGAAGAGGCCTCTACAATGAGCAGTTCTTC,CASSPPAGRRGLYNEQFF
-,-,TRBJ1-5,13,TRBV7-2,TGTGCCAGCAGCTTCGTAGGGGTACAGCCCCAGCATTTT,CASSFVGVQPQHF
-,-,TRBJ2-7,14,TRBV7-2,TGTGCCAGCAGCTTTGCGGGGATCTCCTACGAGCAGTACTTC,CASSFAGISYEQYF
-,TRBD2,TRBJ2-5,15,TRBV6-1,TGTGCCAGCAGTGAAGTTGTGGGGACTAGGGAGACCCAGTACTTC,CASSEVVGTRETQYF
-,-,TRBJ1-1,15,TRBV2,TGTGCCAGCCGTGCCGACAGGAGCCAGAACACTGAAGCTTTCTTT,CASRADRSQNTEAFF
once,TRBD1,TRBJ2-7,14,TRBV4-2,TGTGCCAGCAGCCAAGGACAGGGTAGCTACGAGCAGTACTTC,CASSQGQGSYEQYF
few,-,TRBJ2-5,14,TRBV30,TGTGCCTGGAGTGACCCCCGCGGAGGGGAGACCCAGTACTTC,CAWSDPRGGETQYF
-,TRBD1,TRBJ2-1,14,TRBV7-2,TGTGCCAGCAGCCGCCCGACAGGGGCCAATGAGCAGTTCTTC,CASSRPTGANEQFF
-,-,TRBJ2-7,13,TRBV28,TGTGCCAGCAAGCCAGGGGACCTAAGGGAGCAGTACTTC,CASKPGDLREQYF
-,-,TRBJ1-5,13,TRBV30,TGTGCCTGGAGTGTACAGGGTCGTCAGCCCCAGCATTTT,CAWSVQGRQPQHF
-,TRBD1,TRBJ1-6,11,TRBV27,TGTGCCAGCAGTAGACAGGGGCACCTCCACTTT,CASSRQGHLHF
-,-,TRBJ1-4,15,TRBV19,TGTGCCAGTAAACGGAGGACAGCCTTTAATGAAAAACTGTTTTTT,CASKRRTAFNEKLFF
few,-,TRBJ1-2,13,TRBV6-1,TGTGCCAGCAGTGAAACAGGAGACTATGGCTACACCTTC,CASSETGDYGYTF
-,TRBD1,TRBJ2-7,15,TRBV7-2,TGTGCCAGCAGCCCGGGACAGGGGGGGACCTACGAGCAGTACTTC,CASSPGQGGTYEQYF
-,TRBD1,TRBJ2-7,14,TRBV4-1,TGCGCCAGCAGCTCCCCGGGACAGCGATACGAGCAGTACTTC,CASSSPGQRYEQYF
-,-,TRBJ2-7,16,TRBV6-5,TGTGCCAGCAGTTACTCGAAAACAGTCCTAACCTACGAGCAGTACTTC,CASSYSKTVLTYEQYF
-,TRBD1,TRBJ2-7,13,TRBV10-3,TGTGCCATCAGGACCACAGGGGTGGGGGAGCAGTACTTC,CAIRTTGVGEQYF
-,TRBD1,TRBJ2-3,13,TRBV5-1,TGCGCCAGCACACCAGACAGGGTGGATACGCAGTATTTT,CASTPDRVDTQYF
-,-,TRBJ1-1,15,TRBV6-5,TGTGCCAGCAGTTACTCAATAGCTCGCGACACTGAAGCTTTCTTT,CASSYSIARDTEAFF
-,TRBD2,TRBJ2-3,18,TRBV28,TGTGCCAGCAGTGGGCTTGAGCGGGGGGGCCTGACTACAGATACGCAGTATTTT,CASSGLERGGLTTDTQYF
-,TRBD2,TRBJ2-3,14,TRBV30,TGTGCCTGGGGGACCCTAGCGGGCACAGATACGCAGTATTTT,CAWGTLAGTDTQYF
-,-,TRBJ1-2,12,TRBV6-6,TGTGCCAGCAGTTCAAGGACAGATGGCTACACCTTC,CASSSRTDGYTF
once,TRBD2,TRBJ2-7,16,TRBV18,TGTGCCAGCTCACCACCGGGGAGGGGATTCTCCTACGAGCAGTACTTC,CASSPPGRGFSYEQYF
-,TRBD2,TRBJ2-1,19,TRBV7-2,TGTGCCAGCAGCTTAGATGTGCTAGCGGGAGGGCCGAGGGACAATGAGCAGTTCTTC,CASSLDVLAGGPRDNEQFF
-,-,TRBJ2-7,14,TRBV5-1,TGCGCCAGCAGCTTGACAGGGATCGGCGACGAGCAGTACTTC,CASSLTGIGDEQYF
-,TRBD1,TRBJ2-7,15,TRBV5-4,TGTGCCAGCAGCTCGAGAGGGGACAGGGTGCGCGAGCAGTACTTC,CASSSRGDRVREQYF
few,TRBD2,TRBJ2-5,14,TRBV6-6,TGTGCCAGCACATCGACTAGCTCGCAAGAGACCCAGTACTTC,CASTSTSSQETQYF
-,TRBD1,TRBJ1-2,14,TRBV9,TGTGCCAGCAGCGTTAACAGGGGGCTCTATGGCTACACCTTC,CASSVNRGLYGYTF
-,TRBD1,TRBJ1-2,13,TRBV6-5,TGTGCCAGCAGTCGACCTGACAGGGAGGGCTACACCTTC,CASSRPDREGYTF
-,-,TRBJ2-7,14,TRBV28,TGTGCCAGCACCCTACAGTATACCTCCTACGAGCAGTACTTC,CASTLQYTSYEQYF
-,-,TRBJ1-4,11,TRBV6-5,TGTGCCAGCAGCAATTTTGAAAAACTGTTTTTT,CASSNFEKLFF
-,-,TRBJ2-3,15,TRBV25-1,TGTGCCAGCAGCGCTAGTGGGGCAGGAACAGATACGCAGTATTTT,CASSASGAGTDTQYF
-,-,TRBJ1-2,12,TRBV30,TGTGCCTGGAGTGTTGGAAGGGAGGGCTACACCTTC,CAWSVGREGYTF
-,TRBD2,TRBJ2-5,15,TRBV5-1,TGCGCCAGCAGCGTGCACGGGCTAGCGGGAGAGACCCAGTACTTC,CASSVHGLAGETQYF
-,-,TRBJ2-3,14,TRBV6-6,TGTGCCAGCAAGACAGTTCCTACCACAGATACGCAGTATTTT,CASKTVPTTDTQYF
-,TRBD1,TRBJ1-1,15,TRBV28,TGTGCCAGCAGTTTATCACAGGGGGCTAAAAATGAAGCTTTCTTT,CASSLSQGAKNEAFF
-,-,TRBJ2-1,13,TRBV5-1,TGCGCCAGCACCCGAGAGGGCTCCCGTTGGGCGTTCTTC,CASTREGSRWAFF
-,-,TRBJ2-3,13,TRBV11-3,TGTGCCAGCAGCTATCAGGGCGGTTATACGCAGTATTTT,CASSYQGGYTQYF
-,TRBD1,TRBJ1-1,16,TRBV19,TGTGCCAGCGGATCCGGGACAGGGGTCGGGGACACTGAAGCTTTCTTT,CASGSGTGVGDTEAFF
-,-,TRBJ2-2,14,TRBV7-9,TGTGCCAGCAGCATAGACGGGAACACCGGGGAGCTGTTTTTT,CASSIDGNTGELFF
-,-,TRBJ1-1,12,TRBV29-1,TGCAGCGCTAGTGTCGTGAACACTGAAGCTTTCTTT,CSASVVNTEAFF